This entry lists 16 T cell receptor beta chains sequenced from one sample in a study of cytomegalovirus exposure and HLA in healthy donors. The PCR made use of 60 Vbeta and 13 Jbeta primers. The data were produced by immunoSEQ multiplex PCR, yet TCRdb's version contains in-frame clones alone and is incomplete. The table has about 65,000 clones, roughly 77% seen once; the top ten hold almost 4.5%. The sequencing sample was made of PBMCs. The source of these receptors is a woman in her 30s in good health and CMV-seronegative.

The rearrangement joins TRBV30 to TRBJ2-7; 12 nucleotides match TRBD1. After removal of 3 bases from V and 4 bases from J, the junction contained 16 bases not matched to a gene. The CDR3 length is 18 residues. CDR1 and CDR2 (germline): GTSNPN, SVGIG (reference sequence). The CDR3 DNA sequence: TGTGCCTGGAGCGGTAGGAGGGGACAGGGGGCGCGAATTTACGAGCAGTACTTC. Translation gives CAWSGRRGQGARIYEQYF.

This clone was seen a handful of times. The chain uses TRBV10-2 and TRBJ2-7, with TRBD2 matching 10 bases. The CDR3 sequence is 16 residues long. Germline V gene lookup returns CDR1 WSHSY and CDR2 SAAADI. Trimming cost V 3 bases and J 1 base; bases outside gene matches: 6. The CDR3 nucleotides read TGCGCCAGCAGTGATTTAAGCGGGGGGGGTTCCTACGAGCAGTACTTC. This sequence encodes CASSDLSGGGSYEQYF.

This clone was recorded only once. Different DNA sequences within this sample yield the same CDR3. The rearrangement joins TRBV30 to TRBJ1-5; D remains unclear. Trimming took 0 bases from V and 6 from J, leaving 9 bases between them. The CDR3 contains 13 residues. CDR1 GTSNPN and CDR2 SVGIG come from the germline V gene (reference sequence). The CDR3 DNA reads TGTGCCTGGAGTGTACAAGGCGGTCAGCCCCAGCATTTT. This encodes CAWSVQGGQPQHF.

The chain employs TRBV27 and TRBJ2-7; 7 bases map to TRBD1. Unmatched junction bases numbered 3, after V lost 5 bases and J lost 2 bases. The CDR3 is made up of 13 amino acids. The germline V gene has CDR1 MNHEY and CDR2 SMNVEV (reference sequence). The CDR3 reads CASSLGTAYEQYF. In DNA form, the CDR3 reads TGTGCCAGCAGTCTCGGGACAGCCTACGAGCAGTACTTC.

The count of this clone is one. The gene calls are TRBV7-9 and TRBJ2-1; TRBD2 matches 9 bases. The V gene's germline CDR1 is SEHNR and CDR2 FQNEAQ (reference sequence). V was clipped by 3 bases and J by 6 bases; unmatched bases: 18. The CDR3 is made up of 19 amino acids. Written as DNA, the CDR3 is TGTGCCAGCAGCTTCCCTGAGAGGGCGGGGGGGCCCAGGATCAATGAGCAGTTCTTC. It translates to CASSFPERAGGPRINEQFF.

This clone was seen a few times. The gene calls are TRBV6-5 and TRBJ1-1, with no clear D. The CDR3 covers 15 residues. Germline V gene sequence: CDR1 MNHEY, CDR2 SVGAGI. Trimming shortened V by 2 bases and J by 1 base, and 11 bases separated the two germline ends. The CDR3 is CASSYGQAKNTEAFF. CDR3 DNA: TGTGCCAGCAGTTACGGGCAGGCGAAGAACACTGAAGCTTTCTTT.

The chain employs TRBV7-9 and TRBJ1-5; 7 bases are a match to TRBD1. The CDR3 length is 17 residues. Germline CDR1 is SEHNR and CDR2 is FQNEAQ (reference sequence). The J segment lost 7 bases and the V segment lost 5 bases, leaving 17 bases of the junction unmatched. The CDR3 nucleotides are TGTGCCAGCAGCCTCTCGCATGGAGGGGGCGCGGGGCAGCCCCAGCATTTT. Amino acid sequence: CASSLSHGGGAGQPQHF.

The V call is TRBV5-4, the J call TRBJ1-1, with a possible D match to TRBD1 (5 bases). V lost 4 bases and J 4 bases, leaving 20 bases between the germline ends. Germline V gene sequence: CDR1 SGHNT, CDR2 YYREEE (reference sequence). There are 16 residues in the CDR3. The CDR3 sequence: CASSPLTSRRGTEAFF. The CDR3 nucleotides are TGTGCCAGCAGCCCCTTGACCTCGAGGAGGGGCACTGAAGCTTTCTTT. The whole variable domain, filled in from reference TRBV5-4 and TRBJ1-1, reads ETGVTQSPTHLIKTRGQQVTLRCSSQSGHNTVSWYQQALGQGPQFIFQYYREEENGRGNFPPRFSGLQFPNYSSELNVNALELDDSALYLCASSPLTSRRGTEAFFGQGTRLTVV.

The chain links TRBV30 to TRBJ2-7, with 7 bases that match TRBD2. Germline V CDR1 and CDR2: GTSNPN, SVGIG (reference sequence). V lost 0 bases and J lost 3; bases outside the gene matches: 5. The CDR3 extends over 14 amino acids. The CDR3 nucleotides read TGTGCCTGGAGTGTAGGCGGGGGAGGCTACGAGCAGTACTTC. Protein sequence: CAWSVGGGGYEQYF. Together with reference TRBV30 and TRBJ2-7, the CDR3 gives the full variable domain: SQTIHQWPATLVQPVGSPLSLECTVEGTSNPNLYWYRQAAGRGLQLLFYSVGIGQISSEVPQNLSASRPQDRQFILSSKKLLLSDSGFYLCAWSVGGGGYEQYFGPGTRLTVT.

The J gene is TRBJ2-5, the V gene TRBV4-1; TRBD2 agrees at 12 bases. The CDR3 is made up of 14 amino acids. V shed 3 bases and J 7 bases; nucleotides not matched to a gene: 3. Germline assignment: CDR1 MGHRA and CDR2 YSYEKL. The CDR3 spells CASSQGLAGMTQYF. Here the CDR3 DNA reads TGCGCCAGCAGCCAGGGACTAGCGGGTATGACCCAGTACTTC.

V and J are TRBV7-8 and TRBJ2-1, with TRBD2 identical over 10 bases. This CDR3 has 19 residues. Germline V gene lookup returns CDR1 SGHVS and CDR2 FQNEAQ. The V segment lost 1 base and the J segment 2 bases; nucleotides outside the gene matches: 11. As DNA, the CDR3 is TGTGCCAGCAGCTTAGAACCCATGGCTAGCGGGGGAGCCTACAATGAGCAGTTCTTC. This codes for CASSLEPMASGGAYNEQFF.

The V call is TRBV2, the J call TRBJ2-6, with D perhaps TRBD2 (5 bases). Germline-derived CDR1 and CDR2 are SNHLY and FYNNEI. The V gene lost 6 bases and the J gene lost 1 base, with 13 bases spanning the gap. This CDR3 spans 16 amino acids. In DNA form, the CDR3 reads TGTGCCAGCAGCTCGGGGATGGAATCTGGGGCCAACGTCCTGACTTTC. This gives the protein CASSSGMESGANVLTF.

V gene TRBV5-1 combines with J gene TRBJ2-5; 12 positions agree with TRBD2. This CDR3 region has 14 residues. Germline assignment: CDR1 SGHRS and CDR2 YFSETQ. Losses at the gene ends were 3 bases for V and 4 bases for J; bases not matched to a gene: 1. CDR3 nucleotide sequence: TGCGCCAGCAGCTCGGGACTAGCGGGAGAGACCCAGTACTTC. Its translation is CASSSGLAGETQYF.

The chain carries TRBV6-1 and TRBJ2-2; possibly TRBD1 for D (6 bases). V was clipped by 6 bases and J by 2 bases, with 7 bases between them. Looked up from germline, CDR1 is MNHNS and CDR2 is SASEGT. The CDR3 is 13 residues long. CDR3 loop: CASRDSNTGELFF. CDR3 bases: TGTGCCAGCAGGGACAGCAACACCGGGGAGCTGTTTTTT.

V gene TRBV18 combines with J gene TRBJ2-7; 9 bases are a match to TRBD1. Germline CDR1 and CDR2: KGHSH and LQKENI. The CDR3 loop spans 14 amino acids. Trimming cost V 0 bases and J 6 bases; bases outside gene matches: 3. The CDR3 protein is CASSPPGTGREQYF. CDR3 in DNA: TGTGCCAGCTCACCACCCGGGACAGGGCGCGAGCAGTACTTC.

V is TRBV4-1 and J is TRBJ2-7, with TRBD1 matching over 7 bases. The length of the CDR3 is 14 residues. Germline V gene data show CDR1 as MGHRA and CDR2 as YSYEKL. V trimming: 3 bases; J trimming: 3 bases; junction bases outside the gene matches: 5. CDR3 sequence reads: CASSHPGTDYEQYF. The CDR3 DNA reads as TGCGCCAGCAGCCACCCCGGGACAGACTACGAGCAGTACTTC.